Included here is one TCR beta chain sequence, with context. These data come from a study of T cell changes during pregnancy in multiple sclerosis. Libraries were prepared by immunoSEQ multiplex PCR; TCRdb keeps only in-frame clonotypes and omits some of them. Here the sample spans tens of thousands of clones, around 92% being singletons. This specimen consisted of peripheral blood, obtained in the third trimester of pregnancy. The receptor's source is a female donor in good health, enrolled as a control in a pregnancy study.

CDR3 amino acids: CSAEVGQVGYNEQFF. CDR3 nucleotide sequence: TGCAGCGCCGAAGTTGGGCAGGTTGGCTACAATGAGCAGTTCTTC. J is TRBJ2-1 and V is TRBV29-1; D is unclear. From germline, CDR1 is SQVTM and CDR2 ANQGSEA. The CDR3 contains 15 residues. Trimming left V 7 bases short and J 3 bases short, with 19 bases between.